Presented here are 27 T cell receptor beta chains from one specimen sequenced in a study of cytomegalovirus exposure and HLA in healthy donors. The PCR employed 60 Vbeta primers together with 13 Jbeta primers. The data were produced by immunoSEQ multiplex PCR, yet TCRdb's version contains in-frame clones alone and is incomplete. Here the sample spans 100,000 to 150,000 clones, 80% being singletons. Sequencing was done on a sample of PBMCs. These receptors were obtained from a male donor in good health and CMV-seronegative.

Here the CDR3 reads CASSVGQPYTDTQYF. The CDR3 region has the DNA TGTGCCAGCAGCGTCGGACAGCCTTACACAGATACGCAGTATTTT. The rearrangement joins TRBV5-4 to TRBJ2-3, with D perhaps matching TRBD1 (6 bases). The germline V gene has CDR1 SGHNT and CDR2 YYREEE (reference sequence). This CDR3 contains 15 residues. Between the trimmed V and J ends, which lost 4 bases and 2 bases, there was a span of 14 bases.

V usage is TRBV5-1 and J usage is TRBJ2-3, with TRBD2 as a possible D gene (6 bases). CDR1 and CDR2 from the germline V gene are SGHRS and YFSETQ. Deletions cut 0 bases from V and 0 bases from J, with 17 bases between. This CDR3 spans 18 amino acids. CDR3 residues: CASSLEGGAGTSTDTQYF. As DNA, the CDR3 is TGCGCCAGCAGCTTGGAGGGCGGGGCAGGGACCAGCACAGATACGCAGTATTTT.

V is TRBV2 and J is TRBJ1-6; 8 bases line up with TRBD1. The CDR3 covers 12 residues. Germline CDR1 SNHLY, CDR2 FYNNEI. Germline trimming cut 4 bases from V and 17 bases from J; bases unmatched to any gene: 7. The CDR3 nucleotides are TGTGCCAGCAGTGCCTGGACAGGGAAGATCCACTTT. Protein: CASSAWTGKIHF.

With regard to this clone: One end of the junction varies from germline; a read error may be responsible. The V and J genes are TRBV30 and TRBJ1-2; D gene ambiguous. Germline CDR1 and CDR2: GTSNPN and SVGIG (reference sequence). The CDR3 length is 11 residues. The CDR3 sequence is CARRIAGGYTF. The CDR3 nucleotides are TGTGCCCGGAGGATCGCGGGGGGCTACACCTTC.

The J gene is TRBJ2-3, the V gene TRBV6-1, with a possible D match to TRBD2 (6 bases). The CDR3 is 15 amino acids. V lost 0 bases and J 4 bases, leaving 11 bases between the germline ends. Germline CDR1 is MNHNS and CDR2 is SASEGT. The DNA of the CDR3 is TGTGCCAGCAGTGAAGCTAGCGGACTACCAGATACGCAGTATTTT. It translates to CASSEASGLPDTQYF.

The chain employs TRBV30 and TRBJ2-7; D gene unclear. V was clipped by 0 bases and J by 6 bases, with 12 bases between them. The CDR3 has 13 amino acids. CDR1 is GTSNPN, CDR2 SVGIG, per germline (reference sequence). The CDR3, as DNA: TGTGCCTGGAGTGTTCGAAGAGAAGTCGAGCAGTACTTC. Translation: CAWSVRREVEQYF.

The chain combines TRBV6-5 with TRBJ1-4, with 10 positions matching TRBD1. The CDR3 is made up of 15 amino acids. Trimming cost V 2 bases and J 7 bases; bases outside gene matches: 4. Looked up from germline, CDR1 is MNHEY and CDR2 is SVGAGI. CDR3 protein: CASSYTTGGPEKLFF. The CDR3 DNA follows: TGTGCCAGCAGTTACACGACAGGGGGCCCTGAAAAACTGTTTTTT.

This sequence joins TRBV18 and TRBJ1-6, with 10 bases matching TRBD1. Germline CDR1 reads KGHSH; CDR2 reads LQKENI. With 3 bases clipped from V and 10 bases from J, the junction kept 6 bases outside the gene matches. This CDR3 comprises 15 residues. The chain's CDR3 is CASSPSGTGVSPLHF. Written as DNA, the CDR3 is TGTGCCAGCTCACCTTCCGGGACAGGGGTCTCACCCCTCCACTTT. Variable domain in full (rest from reference TRBV18 and TRBJ1-6): NAGVMQNPRHLVRRRGQEARLRCSPMKGHSHVYWYRQLPEEGLKFMVYLQKENIIDESGMPKERFSAEFPKEGPSILRIQQVVRGDSAAYFCASSPSGTGVSPLHFGNGTRLTVT.

This clone was observed once. This sequence joins TRBV4-1 and TRBJ2-5, with D possibly TRBD2 on 5 matching bases. In germline, CDR1 is MGHRA, CDR2 YSYEKL. The CDR3 covers 14 residues. V was trimmed by 2 bases and J by 5 bases, leaving 12 bases between them. For the CDR3, the DNA is TGCGCCAGCAGCCAATCCGGACTCGTGGAGACCCAGTACTTC. Protein: CASSQSGLVETQYF.

The chain recombines TRBV5-4 with TRBJ2-1, with D possibly TRBD1 on 6 matching bases. V was trimmed by 6 bases and J by 5 bases, leaving 15 bases between them. CDR3 size: 14 residues. From germline, CDR1 is SGHNT and CDR2 YYREEE (reference sequence). The CDR3 DNA sequence: TGTGCCAGCATCCCGACAGGAGGAGACAATGAGCAGTTCTTC. Protein sequence: CASIPTGGDNEQFF.

The J gene is TRBJ2-1, the V gene TRBV7-9; TRBD2 matches 7 bases. The trim removed 1 base at V and 3 bases at J, leaving 3 bases unmatched. From germline, CDR1 is SEHNR and CDR2 FQNEAQ (reference sequence). The CDR3 contains 15 residues. CDR3 region: CASSLGDYYYNEQFF. The CDR3 DNA sequence: TGTGCCAGCAGCTTAGGGGACTATTACTACAATGAGCAGTTCTTC.

The CDR3 coding sequence is TGTGCCAGCAGCAAACGACAGGGGGAGAGGGAAGATACGCAGTATTTT. Its protein product is CASSKRQGEREDTQYF. The rearrangement links TRBV7-9 to TRBJ2-3; 9 nucleotides align to TRBD1. From germline, CDR1 is SEHNR and CDR2 FQNEAQ (reference sequence). The CDR3 loop spans 16 amino acids. V shed 5 bases, J shed 5 bases, and the junction held 11 bases outside the gene matches. The variable domain in full, with the rest retrieved from reference TRBV7-9 and TRBJ2-3, is DTGVSQNPRHKITKRGQNVTFRCDPISEHNRLYWYRQTLGQGPEFLTYFQNEAQLEKSRLLSDRFSAERPKGSFSTLEIQRTEQGDSAMYLCASSKRQGEREDTQYFGPGTRLTVL.

This clone was seen only a few times. The J gene is TRBJ2-2, the V gene TRBV4-3, with 9 bases matching TRBD1. J lost 4 bases, V lost 3 bases, and 12 bases had no gene match. CDR1 LGHNA and CDR2 YSLEER come from the germline V gene. The CDR3 is 18 residues long. CDR3: CASSHPRKGQGITGELFF. The CDR3 DNA is TGCGCCAGCAGCCATCCGCGCAAGGGACAGGGCATCACCGGGGAGCTGTTTTTT.

This chain connects TRBV10-3 to TRBJ1-6; 7 nucleotides line up with TRBD1. Germline V gene sequence: CDR1 ENHRY, CDR2 SYGVKD. The CDR3 covers 16 residues. V gave up 4 bases and J gave up 2 bases; unmatched junction bases: 5. In DNA form, the CDR3 reads TGTGCCATCAGTGGGGCCCAGGGGGCCTATAATTCACCCCTCCACTTT. Translating gives CAISGAQGAYNSPLHF.

This clone occurred a few times. V and J are TRBV5-1 and TRBJ2-1, with TRBD1 identical over 9 bases. The CDR3 runs 16 residues. The germline CDR1 and CDR2 sequences are SGHRS and YFSETQ. V was clipped by 3 bases and J by 2 bases; unmatched bases: 6. CDR3 coding DNA: TGCGCCAGCAGCTCGCGGGACAGGGAAACCTACAATGAGCAGTTCTTC. Protein sequence: CASSSRDRETYNEQFF.

This clone has only a few counts. The chain uses TRBV29-1 and TRBJ2-7; a weak D match, TRBD1 (6 bases). Germline CDR1 and CDR2: SQVTM and ANQGSEA. The CDR3 has 14 residues. Trimming pared 1 base from V and 4 bases from J, leaving 14 bases between. CDR3 nucleotide sequence: TGCAGCGTTGAAGTTCGGACAGCTGTATACGAGCAGTACTTC. This translates into CSVEVRTAVYEQYF.

This chain links TRBV5-5 with TRBJ1-4; 10 nucleotides match TRBD1. The CDR3 is 14 amino acids. Germline V gene data show CDR1 as SGHKS and CDR2 as YYEKEE (reference sequence). The trim removed 3 bases at V and 5 bases at J, leaving 1 base unmatched. The CDR3 sequence: CASSSGQGNEKLFF. CDR3 nucleotide sequence: TGTGCCAGCAGCTCGGGACAGGGGAATGAAAAACTGTTTTTT.

This clone was seen just once. The chain carries TRBV2 and TRBJ1-5, with 7 bases fitting TRBD1. V dropped 4 bases and J dropped 5; count of bases not matched to a gene: 5. The CDR3 totals 14 residues. The germline V gene has CDR1 SNHLY and CDR2 FYNNEI. The CDR3 nucleotides read TGTGCCAGCAGTGCCGACAGGGTGGATCAGCCCCAGCATTTT. It yields the protein CASSADRVDQPQHF. The variable domain in full, with the rest retrieved from reference TRBV2 and TRBJ1-5, is EPEVTQTPSHQVTQMGQEVILRCVPISNHLYFYWYRQILGQKVEFLVSFYNNEISEKSEIFDDQFSVERPDGSNFTLKIRSTKLEDSAMYFCASSADRVDQPQHFGDGTRLSIL.

This rearrangement joins TRBV7-9 to TRBJ1-5; possibly TRBD1 for D (5 bases). The V gene lost 1 base and the J gene lost 1 base, with 8 bases spanning the gap. Looked up from germline, CDR1 is SEHNR and CDR2 is FQNEAQ (reference sequence). The length of the CDR3 is 15 residues. The CDR3 DNA sequence: TGTGCCAGCAGCTTAGGGGGCACAAGCAATCAGCCCCAGCATTTT. Its protein is CASSLGGTSNQPQHF.

The chain combines TRBV4-1 with TRBJ2-5; TRBD2 is a possible D gene (6 bases). Trimming took 1 base from V and 5 from J, leaving 11 bases between them. The CDR3 contains 14 residues. CDR1 is MGHRA and CDR2 is YSYEKL in the germline V gene. Here the CDR3 reads CASSQGAGRETQYF. CDR3 DNA sequence: TGCGCCAGCAGCCAAGGAGCAGGGAGGGAGACCCAGTACTTC.

This clone was detected only a few times. The genes are TRBV5-4 and TRBJ1-1; TRBD1 matches at 11 bases. CDR3 length: 15 amino acids. From germline, CDR1 is SGHNT and CDR2 YYREEE (reference sequence). V gave up 5 bases and J gave up 3 bases; unmatched junction bases: 6. This chain's CDR3 is CASSSGDRGYTEAFF. The CDR3 region has the DNA TGTGCCAGCAGTTCCGGGGACAGGGGGTACACTGAAGCTTTCTTT.

The V gene is TRBV7-5, the J gene TRBJ1-5. TRBV7-5 counts as a pseudogene. The CDR3 is 13 residues long. The CDR3 bases are TGTGTCAGCCGCCCGGGGGGCAATCAGCCCCAGCATTTT. This codes for CVSRPGGNQPQHF.

This clone was counted a single time. A read error may produce the germline difference seen at one junction end. V gene TRBV19 combines with J gene TRBJ2-4, with 7 nucleotides matching TRBD1. Germline CDR1 reads LNHDA; CDR2 reads SQIVND (reference sequence). The CDR3 is 15 residues long. This chain's CDR3 is CASSTTGAVQNSQYF. CDR3 bases: TGTGCCAGTAGTACCACAGGGGCCGTTCAAAACAGTCAGTACTTC.

The V and J genes are TRBV7-8 and TRBJ2-7; 10 nucleotides match TRBD1. Per the germline V gene, CDR1 is SGHVS and CDR2 is FQNEAQ. This CDR3 region has 15 residues. The J segment lost 3 bases and the V segment lost 2 bases, leaving 4 bases of the junction unmatched. The CDR3 here is CASSLNRDRGYEQYF. In DNA form, the CDR3 reads TGTGCCAGCAGCTTAAACCGGGACAGGGGCTACGAGCAGTACTTC. The full variable domain, completed using reference TRBV7-8 and TRBJ2-7, is GAGVSQSPRYKVAKRGQDVALRCDPISGHVSLFWYQQALGQGPEFLTYFQNEAQLDKSGLPSDRFFAERPEGSVSTLKIQRTQQEDSAVYLCASSLNRDRGYEQYFGPGTRLTVT.

The gene calls are TRBV7-2 and TRBJ2-7; 9 bases line up with TRBD1. V lost 0 bases to trimming and J lost 4 bases; unmatched junction nucleotides: 4. The germline V gene has CDR1 SGHTA and CDR2 FQGNSA. This CDR3 contains 15 residues. The CDR3 DNA sequence: TGTGCCAGCAGCTTAGCGGGACAGGGCTTATACGAGCAGTACTTC. It encodes CASSLAGQGLYEQYF.

The J gene is TRBJ2-7, the V gene TRBV6-1; 9 bases agree with TRBD2. J lost 6 bases, V lost 6 bases, and 12 bases had no gene match. The length of the CDR3 is 15 residues. Germline V CDR1 and CDR2: MNHNS, SASEGT. CDR3 amino acids: CASRESLAGPSEQYF. For the CDR3, the DNA is TGTGCCAGCAGGGAAAGCCTAGCGGGACCCTCCGAGCAGTACTTC.

The chain links TRBV2 to TRBJ2-1; D uncertain. V was clipped by 6 bases and J by 0 bases, with 9 bases between them. CDR3 length equals 14 residues. The V gene's germline CDR1 is SNHLY and CDR2 FYNNEI. CDR3 amino acids: CASSTMSSYNEQFF. The CDR3 nucleotides are TGTGCCAGCAGCACGATGAGCTCCTACAATGAGCAGTTCTTC.